Listed below are T cell receptor beta chains from one sample, sequenced in a study of early T cells in non-severe SARS-CoV-2 infection. TCRdb re-called the 5' RACE reads through MiXCR, storing one row per CDR3 protein. Of about 72,000 distinct CDR3 sequences in the sample, 9.5% to 13% were seen once. The specimen was whole blood, collected at baseline. All receptors come from an adult who was a healthcare worker with PCR-confirmed SARS-CoV-2 infection or an uninfected control (not recorded which). Each CDR3 is given with its conserved first and last residue. D genes are given only for firm matches. Some rows have no size entry. The others give once, few or many, or a class for an expanded clone.

j_call clone_size v_call d_call cdr3_nt cdr3_aa
TRBJ2-3 many TRBV7-3 - TGTGCCAGCAGCTTAGGGGGATTAACAGATACGCAGTATTTT CASSLGGLTDTQYF
TRBJ2-7 few TRBV27 - TGTGCCAGCAGTTCCTGGGACGCGAAGTTTTCCTACGAGCAGTACTTC CASSSWDAKFSYEQYF
TRBJ2-5 few TRBV29-1 - TGCAGCGTTGAGGAGGGGAGAGAGACCCAGTACTTC CSVEEGRETQYF
TRBJ2-3 once TRBV3-1 - TGTGCCAGCAGCCAAGAGGGACGGCGCACAGATACGCAGTATTTT CASSQEGRRTDTQYF
TRBJ2-5 many TRBV7-9 TRBD2 TGTGCCAGCAGCTTAGGGCTAGCGGGGAAGCAAGAGACCCAGTACTTC CASSLGLAGKQETQYF
TRBJ1-5 few TRBV18 - TGTGCCAGCTCACCGGGGTATAGCAATCAGCCCCAGCATTTT CASSPGYSNQPQHF
TRBJ2-7 once TRBV7-3 - TGTGCCAGCAGCTCCGGGGGCCCCCCTTACGAGCAGTACTTC CASSSGGPPYEQYF
TRBJ2-5 - TRBV13 - TGTGCCAGCAGTCGACTAGGCCAAGAGACCCAGTACTTC CASSRLGQETQYF
TRBJ1-4 - TRBV20-1 TRBD1 TGCAGTGCTAGAGTGGAGAGACAGGGATTTGGTGAAAAACTGTTTTTT CSARVERQGFGEKLFF
TRBJ1-4 few TRBV7-3 - TGTGCCAGCAGCCCTGAAGGGAGGACTAATGAAAAACTGTTTTTT CASSPEGRTNEKLFF
TRBJ1-2 - TRBV25-1 - TGTGCCAGCAGTATGGCTGAGACAGGCATCTATGGCTACACCTTC CASSMAETGIYGYTF
TRBJ2-5 - TRBV19 - TGTGCCAGTAGTATTCCGTTCCAAGAGACCCAGTACTTC CASSIPFQETQYF
TRBJ2-7 many TRBV20-1 - TGCAGTGCTGGCAGGGGTGCTGCATACGAGCAGTACTTC CSAGRGAAYEQYF
TRBJ2-3 many TRBV7-2 - TGTGCCAGCAGCCCGAACACAGATACGCAGTATTTT CASSPNTDTQYF
TRBJ2-3 few TRBV7-8 TRBD2 TGTGCCAGCAGCTTAGTAACTAGCGGGCTCACAGATACGCAGTATTTT CASSLVTSGLTDTQYF
TRBJ1-1 few TRBV20-1 - TGCAGTGCTAGTGGCGAGAGTCCTGAAGCTTTCTTT CSASGESPEAFF
TRBJ2-3 many TRBV4-2 TRBD2 TGTGCCAGCAGCCAAGAGAATCGACTAGCGAATACGCAGTATTTT CASSQENRLANTQYF
TRBJ2-7 once TRBV11-2 - TGTGCCAGCAGCTTTGTATTCGAGCAGTACTTC CASSFVFEQYF
TRBJ2-3 - TRBV27 - TGTGCCAGCAGTTTAAATCCGGGACACCACACAGATACGCAGTATTTT CASSLNPGHHTDTQYF
TRBJ2-3 - TRBV11-3 TRBD1 TGTGCCAGCAGCTTAGATCTTGAGACAGGGGAAGATACGCAGTATTTT CASSLDLETGEDTQYF
TRBJ1-3 - TRBV4-3 - TGCGCCAGCAGCCAAGAACGGGCTAGCTCTGGAAACACCATATATTTT CASSQERASSGNTIYF
TRBJ2-3 many TRBV10-3 TRBD2 TGTGCCATCAAACCTAGCGGGGGGGAGACAGATACGCAGTATTTT CAIKPSGGETDTQYF
TRBJ2-2 many TRBV7-7 TRBD2 TGTGCCAGCGGACTAGCGGGGGACACCGGGGAGCTGTTTTTT CASGLAGDTGELFF
TRBJ2-3 - TRBV5-4 TRBD2 TGTGCCAGCAGCTACGGACTAGCGGGGGGGCCTAGCACAGATACGCAGTATTTT CASSYGLAGGPSTDTQYF